Following are 29 T cell receptor beta chains from one sample sequenced in a study of cytomegalovirus exposure and HLA in healthy donors. 60 Vbeta and 13 Jbeta primers were used in PCR. The data were produced by immunoSEQ multiplex PCR, yet TCRdb's version contains in-frame clones alone and is incomplete. The profile shows roughly 160,000 clones, around 74% of them singletons. Sample: PBMCs. The receptors derive from a female donor in good health and CMV-seronegative.

This chain uses TRBV6-4 with TRBJ2-1; D perhaps matches TRBD2 (5 bases). The CDR3 runs 13 residues. Germline CDR1 MRHNA, CDR2 SNTAGT. The germline V and J ends were trimmed by 0 bases and 7 bases, with 7 bases remaining between them. The CDR3 here is CASSDSEANEQFF. The CDR3 coding sequence is TGTGCCAGCAGTGACTCGGAGGCAAATGAGCAGTTCTTC.

This chain joins TRBV28 and TRBJ1-2; D is perhaps TRBD1 (6 bases). V lost 2 bases and J lost 4, with 11 bases in between. CDR3 length: 14 residues. Germline CDR1 is MDHEN and CDR2 is SYDVKM. In nucleotides, the CDR3 is TGTGCCAGCAGTTTAGACAGGACCCTCTATGGCTACACCTTC. It is translated as CASSLDRTLYGYTF.

The chain uses TRBV6-1 and TRBJ2-3; D perhaps matches TRBD2 (6 bases). The CDR3 has 18 amino acids. Trimming removed 2 bases from V and 0 bases from J, with 18 bases in between. Germline V CDR1 and CDR2: MNHNS, SASEGT. This chain's CDR3 is CASSERGGGTPSTDTQYF. The CDR3 nucleotides are TGTGCCAGCAGTGAACGGGGAGGCGGGACCCCTAGCACAGATACGCAGTATTTT.

This chain joins TRBV18 and TRBJ2-7; TRBD1 agrees at 9 bases. Unmatched junction bases numbered 8, after V lost 1 base and J lost 7 bases. This CDR3 spans 15 amino acids. Germline V lookup: CDR1 KGHSH, CDR2 LQKENI. This CDR3 reads CASSPLGQGSREQYF. CDR3 DNA: TGTGCCAGCTCACCACTAGGACAGGGGTCGCGGGAGCAGTACTTC.

The chain links TRBV4-3 to TRBJ2-2; a weak D match, TRBD2 (6 bases). CDR3 length: 14 amino acids. V was clipped by 2 bases and J by 3 bases, with 7 bases between them. Germline-derived CDR1 and CDR2 are LGHNA and YSLEER. CDR3 nucleotide sequence: TGCGCCAGCAGCCAACCGGGAGACACCGGGGAGCTGTTTTTT. Translation: CASSQPGDTGELFF.

The chain combines TRBV11-2 with TRBJ2-7, with a weak D call TRBD2 (5 bases). The length of the CDR3 is 16 residues. Germline CDR1 reads SGHAT; CDR2 reads FQNNGV. V lost 1 base, J lost 1 base, and 14 bases lay in between. For the CDR3, the DNA is TGTGCCAGCAGCTTAGCTGAGGGTTTCGCGTCCTACGAGCAGTACTTC. Translation: CASSLAEGFASYEQYF.

The chain carries TRBV27 and TRBJ1-2; 7 bases match TRBD1. This CDR3 has 14 residues. The V and J ends lost 6 bases and 5 bases, in that order; junction bases with no gene match: 9. The germline gives CDR1 MNHEY, CDR2 SMNVEV (reference sequence). CDR3 protein: CASSGRDRTYGYTF. For the CDR3, the DNA is TGTGCCAGCAGCGGCCGGGACAGAACTTATGGCTACACCTTC.

The chain recombines TRBV27 with TRBJ2-3, with TRBD2 as a possible D gene (5 bases). Germline V lookup: CDR1 MNHEY, CDR2 SMNVEV (reference sequence). CDR3 length: 16 residues. V was clipped by 7 bases and J by 11 bases, with 28 bases between them. DNA for the CDR3: TGTGCCAGCAACCAAGCCTCGGACCCGCGGTCGGGGAAGCAGTATTTT. Amino acids: CASNQASDPRSGKQYF.

Only one count was recorded for this clone. The V call is TRBV7-2, the J call TRBJ1-1, with 9 bases matching TRBD1. Germline V gene data show CDR1 as SGHTA and CDR2 as FQGNSA. The CDR3 has 16 residues. Unmatched junction bases numbered 7, after V lost 4 bases and J lost 1 base. In DNA form, the CDR3 reads TGTGCCAGCAGCTCCCGGACAGGGGCTTGGAACACTGAAGCTTTCTTT. Translation: CASSSRTGAWNTEAFF.

The chain employs TRBV10-3 and TRBJ1-2; 8 bases are a match to TRBD1. CDR1 and CDR2 (germline): ENHRY, SYGVKD. The CDR3 is made up of 13 amino acids. J gave up 8 bases and V 0 bases, and 2 bases lay outside the gene matches. The CDR3: CAISESQGVGYTF. DNA for the CDR3: TGTGCCATCAGTGAGTCACAGGGGGTCGGCTACACCTTC.

This chain uses TRBV6-1 with TRBJ2-7; D may be TRBD1 (6 bases). V gave up 6 bases and J gave up 0 bases, with 12 bases separating them. CDR3 size: 14 residues. The germline gives CDR1 MNHNS, CDR2 SASEGT. The CDR3 sequence is CASRRTAFSYEQYF. The CDR3 DNA sequence: TGTGCCAGCAGAAGGACAGCTTTCTCCTACGAGCAGTACTTC.

The chain recombines TRBV6-6 with TRBJ2-7, with a weak D call TRBD2 (5 bases). From germline, CDR1 is MNHNY and CDR2 SVGAGI (reference sequence). Trimming removed 2 bases from V and 3 bases from J, with 14 bases in between. The CDR3 runs to 15 residues. The CDR3 coding sequence is TGTGCCAGCAGTTACCCTGCTAGTGAGGGCTACGAGCAGTACTTC. Encoded protein: CASSYPASEGYEQYF.

The chain uses TRBV25-1 and TRBJ2-1; 9 positions agree with TRBD2. The germline gives CDR1 MGHDK, CDR2 SYGVNS. The J segment lost 4 bases and the V segment lost 3 bases, leaving 4 bases of the junction unmatched. The CDR3 is 15 amino acids. This chain's CDR3 is CASSDPSGAYNEQFF. CDR3 DNA: TGTGCCAGCAGTGATCCTAGCGGGGCTTACAATGAGCAGTTCTTC.

The chain links TRBV7-6 to TRBJ1-1, with D possibly being TRBD1 (5 bases). The CDR3 is 13 residues long. Germline-derived CDR1 and CDR2 are SGHVS and FNYEAQ. V was trimmed by 6 bases and J by 0 bases, leaving 8 bases between them. CDR3 loop: CASSPTVNTEAFF. Written as DNA, the CDR3 is TGTGCCAGCAGTCCGACAGTGAACACTGAAGCTTTCTTT.

The V and J genes are TRBV4-2 and TRBJ2-5; 10 nucleotides align to TRBD2. Looked up from germline, CDR1 is LGHNA and CDR2 is YNFKEQ. V dropped 4 bases and J dropped 2; count of bases not matched to a gene: 4. This CDR3 has 15 residues. This CDR3 reads CASSRQLAGQETQYF. CDR3 sequence (DNA): TGTGCCAGCAGCCGACAACTAGCGGGGCAAGAGACCCAGTACTTC.

This chain joins TRBV6-4 and TRBJ1-4; 9 bases align to TRBD1. The CDR3 length is 17 residues. Germline CDR1 is MRHNA and CDR2 is SNTAGT. V dropped 2 bases and J dropped 5; count of bases not matched to a gene: 9. The CDR3 protein is CASSDPLHRGRNEKLFF. The CDR3 coding sequence is TGTGCCAGCAGTGACCCCCTCCACAGGGGGCGGAATGAAAAACTGTTTTTT.

This chain connects TRBV19 to TRBJ2-2; 10 nucleotides agree with TRBD2. Trimming cost V 3 bases and J 2 bases; bases outside gene matches: 6. CDR1 LNHDA and CDR2 SQIVND come from the germline V gene (reference sequence). The CDR3 is 17 amino acids. The CDR3: CASSIRGLAVNTGELFF. The CDR3 DNA is TGTGCCAGTAGTATTAGAGGACTAGCGGTTAACACCGGGGAGCTGTTTTTT.

This clone was counted a few times. V and J are TRBV5-1 and TRBJ2-7; 7 nucleotides agree with TRBD1. The J segment lost 3 bases and the V segment lost 4 bases, leaving 7 bases of the junction unmatched. From germline, CDR1 is SGHRS and CDR2 YFSETQ. This CDR3 region has 14 residues. The chain's CDR3 is CASSGRDRFYEQYF. Here the CDR3 DNA reads TGCGCCAGCAGCGGAAGGGACAGATTCTACGAGCAGTACTTC.

This clone was recorded a few times. V usage is TRBV6-6 and J usage is TRBJ2-1; TRBD1 agrees at 7 bases. Germline values: CDR1 MNHNY, CDR2 SVGAGI (reference sequence). The CDR3 runs 15 residues. V lost 7 bases and J lost 2; bases outside the gene matches: 8. This chain's CDR3 is CASKYGQAAYNEQFF. The CDR3 bases are TGTGCCAGCAAATACGGACAGGCAGCCTACAATGAGCAGTTCTTC.

CDR3 loop: CASSSNGQGHGYTF. The CDR3 nucleotides read TGTGCCAGCAGTTCCAACGGACAGGGCCATGGCTACACCTTC. The rearrangement links TRBV25-1 to TRBJ1-2; 8 nucleotides line up with TRBD1. The CDR3 consists of 14 residues. From germline, CDR1 is MGHDK and CDR2 SYGVNS. The ends lost 5 bases at V and 6 bases at J; junction bases unmatched: 8.

The chain joins TRBV4-3 to TRBJ2-7; tentatively, D is TRBD1 (6 bases). V was cut by 0 bases and J by 4 bases, with 16 bases left in between. CDR3 size: 16 residues. CDR1 is LGHNA, CDR2 YSLEER, per germline. In DNA, the CDR3 is TGCGCCAGCAGCCAAGATTCCAGCAGGGGTGGTTACGAGCAGTACTTC. This translates into CASSQDSSRGGYEQYF.

The chain employs TRBV18 and TRBJ1-3; weak D call: TRBD1 (6 bases). The CDR3 is made up of 17 amino acids. The V end lost 3 bases, the J end lost 0 bases, and 15 bases lay between the germline ends. Germline V gives CDR1 KGHSH, CDR2 LQKENI. CDR3 coding DNA: TGTGCCAGCTCACCCGTACAGGGAGCGCCCTCTGGAAACACCATATATTTT. It translates to CASSPVQGAPSGNTIYF. Combining the CDR3 with reference TRBV18 and TRBJ1-3 gives the whole variable domain NAGVMQNPRHLVRRRGQEARLRCSPMKGHSHVYWYRQLPEEGLKFMVYLQKENIIDESGMPKERFSAEFPKEGPSILRIQQVVRGDSAAYFCASSPVQGAPSGNTIYFGEGSWLTVV.

This chain links TRBV28 with TRBJ2-1, with D maybe TRBD2 (5 bases). Looked up from germline, CDR1 is MDHEN and CDR2 is SYDVKM. CDR3 length: 11 amino acids. Trimming cost V 7 bases and J 12 bases, with 13 bases left between them. The CDR3 loop reads CASMSEGGQFF. The CDR3 DNA reads as TGTGCCAGCATGAGCGAAGGAGGGCAGTTCTTC.

This chain joins TRBV7-2 and TRBJ2-7, with a weak D call TRBD1 (5 bases). CDR1 and CDR2 from the germline V gene are SGHTA and FQGNSA. The CDR3 loop spans 14 amino acids. The ends were cut back, 4 bases at V and 3 bases at J, with 13 bases in the middle. The CDR3 DNA sequence: TGTGCCAGCAGCTCTTCCCTCGACAGCTACGAGCAGTACTTC. Translated: CASSSSLDSYEQYF.

This clone was seen a handful of times. This rearrangement joins TRBV4-3 to TRBJ2-1; possible D gene TRBD2, 7 bases. The CDR3 has 14 amino acids. CDR1 and CDR2 from the germline V gene are LGHNA and YSLEER. V gave up 2 bases and J gave up 8 bases, with 13 bases separating them. CDR3 DNA: TGCGCCAGCAGCCAACCCGGGGGGCCTTATGAGCAGTTCTTC. It translates to CASSQPGGPYEQFF.

CDR3 amino acids: CASTEQGGESPLHF. CDR3 coding DNA: TGTGCCAGCACCGAGCAAGGGGGAGAATCACCCCTCCACTTT. The V gene is TRBV6-5, the J gene TRBJ1-6, with D maybe TRBD1 (6 bases). The V gene lost 7 bases and the J gene lost 10 bases, with 17 bases spanning the gap. The CDR3 is 14 residues long. CDR1 and CDR2 from the germline V gene are MNHEY and SVGAGI.

J is TRBJ2-7 and V is TRBV6-5, with 8 bases identical to TRBD1. Germline-derived CDR1 and CDR2 are MNHEY and SVGAGI. This CDR3 is built from 14 residues. Trimming cost V 7 bases and J 3 bases; bases outside gene matches: 8. CDR3 DNA sequence: TGTGCCAGCACCCCATGGGGGACAGGCTACGAGCAGTACTTC. Its protein product is CASTPWGTGYEQYF.

V and J are TRBV6-6 and TRBJ2-1, with TRBD2 matching 7 bases. Germline V CDR1 and CDR2: MNHNY, SVGAGI (reference sequence). The length of the CDR3 is 15 residues. J lost 2 bases, V lost 2 bases, and 3 bases had no gene match. CDR3 loop: CASSYGRGPYNEQFF. In DNA, the CDR3 is TGTGCCAGCAGTTACGGGAGGGGTCCCTACAATGAGCAGTTCTTC.

The chain joins TRBV5-4 to TRBJ2-5; 11 bases match TRBD2. The DNA matches TRBJ2-7 better at its end, which makes the J call doubtful. This CDR3 region has 17 residues. Germline-derived CDR1 and CDR2 are SGHNT and YYREEE (reference sequence). CDR3 residues: CASSPEGGLAGAYEQYF. Written as DNA, the CDR3 is TGTGCCAGCAGTCCGGAAGGCGGACTAGCGGGTGCCTACGAGCAGTACTTC.